Sequencing of this TCR beta chain was carried out in a study of cytomegalovirus exposure and HLA in healthy donors. Per the germline V gene, CDR1 is LGHNA and CDR2 is YSLEER. V was pared by 0 bases and J by 3 bases, with 14 bases between. The CDR3 is made up of 17 amino acids. Sequenced by immunoSEQ multiplex PCR; TCRdb stores in-frame clones only, minus some. Here the sample spans approximately 71,000 clones, roughly nine tenths being singletons. Sequencing input: PBMCs. The rearrangement joins TRBV4-3 to TRBJ2-2; D might be TRBD1 (6 bases). The TCR was taken from a young man in good health and CMV-seronegative. The CDR3 DNA sequence: TGCGCCAGCAGCCAAGACCCGGCCAGGGGCGACACCGGGGAGCTGTTTTTT. This gives the protein CASSQDPARGDTGELFF.